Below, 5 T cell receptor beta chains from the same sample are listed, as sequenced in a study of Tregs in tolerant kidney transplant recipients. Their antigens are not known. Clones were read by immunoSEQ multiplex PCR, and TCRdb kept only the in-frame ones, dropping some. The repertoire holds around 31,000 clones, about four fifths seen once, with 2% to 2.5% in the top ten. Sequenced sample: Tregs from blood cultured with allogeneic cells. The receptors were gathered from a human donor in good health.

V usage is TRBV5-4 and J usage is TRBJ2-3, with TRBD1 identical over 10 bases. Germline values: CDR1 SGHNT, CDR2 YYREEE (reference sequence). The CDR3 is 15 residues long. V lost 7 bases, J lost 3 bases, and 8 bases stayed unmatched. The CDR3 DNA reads TGTGCCAGCGGGTCGACAGGGGGCCCTACAGATACGCAGTATTTT. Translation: CASGSTGGPTDTQYF.

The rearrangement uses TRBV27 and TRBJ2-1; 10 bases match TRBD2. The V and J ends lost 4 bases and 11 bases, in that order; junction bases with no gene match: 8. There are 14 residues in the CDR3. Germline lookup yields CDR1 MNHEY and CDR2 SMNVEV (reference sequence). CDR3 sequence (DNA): TGTGCCAGCAGTTCCGGGACTAGCGACAAGAAGCAGTTCTTC. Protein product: CASSSGTSDKKQFF.

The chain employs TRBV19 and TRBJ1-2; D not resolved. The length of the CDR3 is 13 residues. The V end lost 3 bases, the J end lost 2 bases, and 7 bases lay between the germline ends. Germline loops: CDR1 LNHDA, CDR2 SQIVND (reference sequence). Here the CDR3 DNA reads TGTGCCAGTAGTATGAGGACCAACTATGGCTACACCTTC. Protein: CASSMRTNYGYTF.

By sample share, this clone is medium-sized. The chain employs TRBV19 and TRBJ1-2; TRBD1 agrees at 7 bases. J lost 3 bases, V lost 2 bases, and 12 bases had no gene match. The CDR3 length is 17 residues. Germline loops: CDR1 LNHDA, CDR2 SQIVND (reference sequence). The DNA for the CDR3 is TGTGCCAGTAGTATATTACCACAGGGGTTTCAGGACTATGGCTACACCTTC. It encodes CASSILPQGFQDYGYTF.

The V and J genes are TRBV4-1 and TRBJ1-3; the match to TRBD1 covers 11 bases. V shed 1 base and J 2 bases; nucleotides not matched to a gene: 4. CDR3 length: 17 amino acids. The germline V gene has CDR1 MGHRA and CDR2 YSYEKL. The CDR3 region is CASSQVDRGRAGNTIYF. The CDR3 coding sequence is TGCGCCAGCAGCCAAGTGGACAGGGGGCGAGCTGGAAACACCATATATTTT.